Following are 10 T cell receptor beta chains from one sample sequenced in a study of molecular identifiers for immune sequencing clone quantification. TCRdb itself ran the PCR reads through MiXCR, one entry per CDR3 protein. This sample yields around 54,000 distinct CDR3 sequences, of which almost 25% are seen a single time; about 1.9% belongs to the top ten. Input material: naive CD8+ T cells from blood, with Jurkat cell RNA spiked in. Indicated subset: FACS-sorted CD8+CD4-CCR7+CD45RA+ naive T cells. Receptor source: a human donor in good health. Some libraries in this study had Jurkat cell RNA spiked in.

This clonotype has a count of ten or more. The genes are TRBV2 and TRBJ2-5; 7 bases align to TRBD2. This CDR3 comprises 16 residues. V lost 1 base, J lost 2 bases, and 7 bases stayed unmatched. Germline V gene lookup returns CDR1 SNHLY and CDR2 FYNNEI. The CDR3, as DNA: TGTGCCAGCAGTGAAGGGTCTAGCGGAAATCAAGAGACCCAGTACTTC. This translates into CASSEGSSGNQETQYF.

This clonotype showed up many times. V usage is TRBV7-6 and J usage is TRBJ2-7, with D perhaps matching TRBD1 (6 bases). Germline assignment: CDR1 SGHVS and CDR2 FNYEAQ. Deletions cut 5 bases from V and 0 bases from J, with 14 bases between. The CDR3 totals 15 residues. CDR3 sequence reads: CASSPEQGSSYEQYF. The DNA for the CDR3 is TGTGCCAGCAGCCCGGAGCAGGGGAGCTCCTACGAGCAGTACTTC.

A note on this clonotype: A read error is possible here, since a much larger clone lies one base away. The V call is TRBV7-9, the J call TRBJ1-1; a weak D match, TRBD1 (6 bases). The V gene lost 0 bases and the J gene lost 4 bases, with 12 bases spanning the gap. This CDR3 has 15 amino acids. CDR1 and CDR2 (germline): SEHNR, FQNEAQ (reference sequence). CDR3: CASSLAQGTSTEAFF. CDR3 sequence (DNA): TGTGCCAGCAGCTTAGCGCAGGGGACGAGCACTGAAGCTTTCTTT.

The chain carries TRBV20-1 and TRBJ2-3; 8 bases are shared with TRBD2. The V segment lost 4 bases and the J segment 6 bases; nucleotides outside the gene matches: 9. The germline CDR1 and CDR2 sequences are DFQATT and SNEGSKA (reference sequence). The length of the CDR3 is 14 residues. The CDR3 loop reads CSAIRAGEVDTQYF. The CDR3 nucleotides are TGCAGTGCTATCCGAGCGGGAGAGGTCGATACGCAGTATTTT.

With regard to this clonotype: This clone may be a read error of a much larger clone one base away. CDR3 nucleotides: TGTGACACAACTAGCGGGATGGGGACAGATACGCAGTATTTT. Translating gives CDTTSGMGTDTQYF. The chain combines TRBV19 with TRBJ2-3; 10 nucleotides match TRBD2. The CDR3 covers 14 residues. Germline V lookup: CDR1 LNHDA, CDR2 SQIVND (reference sequence).

This clonotype was seen repeatedly, ten times or more. The J gene is TRBJ2-3, the V gene TRBV19, with 10 bases lining up with TRBD1. Germline-derived CDR1 and CDR2 are LNHDA and SQIVND (reference sequence). The CDR3 consists of 13 residues. The V and J ends lost 10 bases and 4 bases, in that order; junction bases with no gene match: 5. Here the CDR3 reads CATRQGAADTQYF. The CDR3 DNA sequence: TGTGCCACCCGACAGGGGGCCGCAGATACGCAGTATTTT. The full variable domain, with the rest looked up from reference TRBV19 and TRBJ2-3, is DGGITQSPKYLFRKEGQNVTLSCEQNLNHDAMYWYRQDPGQGLRLIYYSQIVNDFQKGDIAEGYSVSREKKESFPLTVTSAQKNPTAFYLCATRQGAADTQYFGPGTRLTVL.

The rearrangement links TRBV20-1 to TRBJ2-5, with 14 bases aligning to TRBD2. With 4 bases clipped from V and 5 bases from J, the junction kept 9 bases outside the gene matches. Germline V gene sequence: CDR1 DFQATT, CDR2 SNEGSKA (reference sequence). The CDR3 totals 16 residues. The CDR3 sequence is CSAIRTSGGLGETQYF. The CDR3 DNA is TGCAGTGCTATACGGACTAGCGGGGGGCTAGGGGAGACCCAGTACTTC.

This clonotype was observed many times. V is TRBV7-9 and J is TRBJ2-1; 7 nucleotides match TRBD2. The V gene end was trimmed by 5 bases and the J gene end by 9 bases; junction bases not matched to a gene: 10. This CDR3 comprises 14 residues. CDR1 is SEHNR, CDR2 FQNEAQ, per germline (reference sequence). The CDR3 is CASSLLGGVAEQFF. The CDR3 coding sequence is TGTGCCAGCAGCCTCCTGGGGGGGGTGGCTGAGCAGTTCTTC.

This clonotype was seen at least ten times. V and J are TRBV5-6 and TRBJ2-2; 12 nucleotides line up with TRBD2. V trimming: 4 bases; J trimming: 6 bases; junction bases outside the gene matches: 10. The CDR3 has 17 amino acids. Germline CDR1 SGHDT, CDR2 YYEEEE. CDR3: CASSIGLAGTSPGELFF. The CDR3 coding sequence is TGTGCCAGCAGCATAGGACTAGCGGGGACTTCACCCGGGGAGCTGTTTTTT.

This clonotype has a count of ten or more. This chain uses TRBV5-8 with TRBJ2-3; 8 nucleotides align to TRBD1. Germline V gene lookup returns CDR1 SGHTS and CDR2 YDEGEE. The CDR3 sequence is 14 residues long. V lost 0 bases and J lost 6; bases outside the gene matches: 3. As DNA, the CDR3 is TGTGCCAGCAGCTTGGGGACAGGGATGGATACGCAGTATTTT. This sequence encodes CASSLGTGMDTQYF. The complete variable domain, with remaining parts taken from reference TRBV5-8 and TRBJ2-3, reads EAGVTQSPTHLIKTRGQQATLRCSPISGHTSVYWYQQALGLGLQFLLWYDEGEERNRGNFPPRFSGRQFPNYSSELNVNALELEDSALYLCASSLGTGMDTQYFGPGTRLTVL.